This paragraph reports one T cell receptor beta chain. The data belong to a study of cytomegalovirus exposure and HLA in healthy donors. The CDR3 covers 14 residues. CDR1 MRHNA and CDR2 SNTAGT come from the germline V gene. V lost 6 bases, J lost 5 bases, and 13 bases lay in between. Use of 60 Vbeta and 13 Jbeta primers characterized the PCR. Method: immunoSEQ multiplex PCR; TCRdb's copy keeps in-frame clones and lacks some. Found here are about 110,000 clones; the top ten clones hold 3% to 4.5%. This chain connects TRBV6-4 to TRBJ2-2; TRBD1 might be the D (5 bases). The sequence came from a man between 18 and 35 years old in good health and CMV-seronegative. The sequenced sample was PBMCs. CDR3 protein: CASRPKGETGELFF. In DNA form, the CDR3 reads TGTGCCAGCAGACCAAAAGGGGAAACCGGGGAGCTGTTTTTT.